This is a list of T cell receptor beta chains from one sample in a study of T cell responses to AZD1222 COVID-19 vaccine. Produced via immunoSEQ multiplex PCR; TCRdb's table is partial and in-frame only. The sample includes 90,000 to 150,000 clones, 88% of them seen just once. Source: peripheral blood, taken on day 0 of AZD1222 vaccination. The receptors come from an adult in good health. Each CDR3 is given with its conserved first and last residue. Each record gives: D gene, J gene, clone size, V gene, CDR3 protein, CDR3 DNA. D genes are given only for firm matches. Only some rows state a clone size, as once, few, many or a class for expanded clones.

D: TRBD1; J: TRBJ2-5; size: NA; V: TRBV6-5; CDR3: CASGGQGGETQYF; DNA: TGTGCCAGCGGGGGACAGGGGGGAGAGACCCAGTACTTC
D: NA; J: TRBJ2-3; size: NA; V: TRBV3-1/TRBV3-2; CDR3: CASMGGLTDTQYF; DNA: TGTGCCAGCATGGGGGGCCTCACAGATACGCAGTATTTT
D: TRBD2; J: TRBJ2-5; size: few; V: TRBV6-2/TRBV6-3; CDR3: CASSTGGKTQYF; DNA: TGTGCCAGCAGTACCGGGGGGAAAACCCAGTACTTC
D: NA; J: TRBJ1-2; size: NA; V: TRBV4-1; CDR3: CASSQAAGYYGYTF; DNA: TGCGCCAGCAGCCAAGCAGCAGGCTACTATGGCTACACCTTC
D: TRBD1; J: TRBJ1-2; size: NA; V: TRBV5-8; CDR3: CASGRQGGSGYTF; DNA: TGTGCCAGCGGCAGACAGGGTGGTAGCGGCTACACCTTC
D: NA; J: TRBJ1-2; size: NA; V: TRBV27; CDR3: CASSQGNHLYGYTF; DNA: TGTGCCAGCAGTCAGGGAAACCACTTGTATGGCTACACCTTC
D: NA; J: TRBJ1-5; size: NA; V: TRBV20-1; CDR3: CSASLGGTGYSNQPQHF; DNA: TGCAGTGCTAGTCTTGGTGGGACCGGATATAGCAATCAGCCCCAGCATTTT
D: TRBD1; J: TRBJ1-1; size: NA; V: TRBV7-3; CDR3: CASSLIQGAGGTEAFF; DNA: TGTGCCAGCAGCTTAATACAGGGGGCAGGTGGCACTGAAGCTTTCTTT
D: TRBD1; J: TRBJ1-1; size: NA; V: TRBV12-3/TRBV12-4; CDR3: CATQDRGEAFF; DNA: TGTGCCACCCAGGACAGGGGTGAAGCTTTCTTT
D: NA; J: TRBJ1-2; size: once; V: TRBV5-1; CDR3: CASSWTDGNYGYTF; DNA: TGCGCCAGCAGCTGGACTGACGGGAACTATGGCTACACCTTC
D: NA; J: TRBJ2-7; size: NA; V: TRBV29-1; CDR3: CSASGEIYEQYF; DNA: TGCAGCGCCTCAGGGGAAATCTACGAGCAGTACTTC
D: TRBD2; J: TRBJ2-2; size: NA; V: TRBV7-9; CDR3: CASSSRLAGGNTGELFF; DNA: TGTGCCAGCAGCTCACGACTAGCGGGGGGCAACACCGGGGAGCTGTTTTTT
D: NA; J: TRBJ1-4; size: NA; V: TRBV5-1; CDR3: CASSSDPSSNEKLFF; DNA: TGCGCCAGCAGCTCTGACCCTAGCAGCAATGAAAAACTGTTTTTT
D: NA; J: TRBJ1-2; size: once; V: TRBV3-1/TRBV3-2; CDR3: CASSQSPRTPIGYTF; DNA: TGTGCCAGCAGCCAATCCCCCCGGACCCCCATTGGCTACACCTTC
D: NA; J: TRBJ1-5; size: few; V: TRBV10-1; CDR3: CASSPLYGSGNQPQHF; DNA: TGCGCCAGCAGCCCACTATACGGGTCCGGCAATCAGCCCCAGCATTTT
D: NA; J: TRBJ1-3; size: NA; V: TRBV5-1; CDR3: CASSQQAGAGNTIYF; DNA: TGCGCCAGCAGCCAGCAAGCGGGGGCTGGAAACACCATATATTTT
D: NA; J: TRBJ1-3; size: NA; V: TRBV29-1; CDR3: CSVRDGGNTIYF; DNA: TGCAGCGTTAGAGATGGGGGAAACACCATATATTTT